These 28 T cell receptor beta chains were all obtained from the same sample, sequenced in a study of cytomegalovirus exposure and HLA in healthy donors. Vbeta (60) and Jbeta (13) primers were used in the PCR. Assay used: immunoSEQ multiplex PCR; TCRdb lists only in-frame clones, some missing. The sample shows 87,000 or so clones, approximately 80% of them seen only once. Sequenced: PBMCs. The receptors derive from a woman between 40 and 50 years old in good health and CMV-seronegative.

CDR3 sequence reads: CASSRAWGEINSPLHF. The CDR3 DNA reads TGTGCCAGCAGCCGAGCCTGGGGGGAGATTAATTCACCCCTCCACTTT. V gene TRBV14 combines with J gene TRBJ1-6, with D maybe TRBD1 (5 bases). The germline V and J ends were trimmed by 4 bases and 6 bases, with 16 bases remaining between them. The germline gives CDR1 SGHDN, CDR2 FVKESK. This CDR3 spans 16 amino acids.

The chain recombines TRBV10-3 with TRBJ1-5, with 10 bases lining up with TRBD1. Germline V lookup: CDR1 ENHRY, CDR2 SYGVKD. CDR3 size: 15 residues. The V segment lost 5 bases and the J segment 6 bases; nucleotides outside the gene matches: 7. CDR3 protein: CAISKAGTGAQPQHF. DNA for the CDR3: TGTGCCATCAGTAAAGCAGGGACAGGGGCTCAGCCCCAGCATTTT.

The gene calls are TRBV4-3 and TRBJ2-2; D is unresolved. The CDR3 contains 19 residues. Germline CDR1 reads LGHNA; CDR2 reads YSLEER. Trimming pared 0 bases from V and 1 base from J, leaving 18 bases between. CDR3 residues: CASSQDLVGSTLNTGELFF. DNA of the CDR3: TGCGCCAGCAGCCAAGATTTGGTGGGCTCTACATTGAACACCGGGGAGCTGTTTTTT.

V gene TRBV9 combines with J gene TRBJ1-3, with 7 bases matching TRBD1. V dropped 2 bases and J dropped 0; count of bases not matched to a gene: 2. CDR1 SGDLS and CDR2 YYNGEE come from the germline V gene. The length of the CDR3 is 15 residues. The CDR3 region is CASSVTGVSGNTIYF. The CDR3 DNA sequence: TGTGCCAGCAGCGTTACAGGGGTCTCTGGAAACACCATATATTTT.

The chain carries TRBV7-8 and TRBJ2-1, with 8 bases matching TRBD2. The CDR3 runs to 16 residues. Trimming at V came to 0 bases and at J to 2 bases, leaving 3 bases not matched to a gene. Germline CDR1 reads SGHVS; CDR2 reads FQNEAQ. The CDR3, as DNA: TGTGCCAGCAGCTTAGCGGACGGGGGGGCCTACAATGAGCAGTTCTTC. Protein sequence: CASSLADGGAYNEQFF. The entire variable domain, with the rest obtained from reference TRBV7-8 and TRBJ2-1, is as follows: GAGVSQSPRYKVAKRGQDVALRCDPISGHVSLFWYQQALGQGPEFLTYFQNEAQLDKSGLPSDRFFAERPEGSVSTLKIQRTQQEDSAVYLCASSLADGGAYNEQFFGPGTRLTVL.

The chain has TRBV4-1 and TRBJ1-2; D unclear. Looked up from germline, CDR1 is MGHRA and CDR2 is YSYEKL. With 5 bases removed from V and 1 base from J, the gap between germline ends came to 11 bases. This CDR3 contains 14 residues. For the CDR3, the DNA is TGCGCCAGCAGCGCAATCCGGGATAACTATGGCTACACCTTC. Residues: CASSAIRDNYGYTF.

V is TRBV5-4 and J is TRBJ1-1; the D gene is possibly TRBD1 (5 bases). Germline CDR1 is SGHNT and CDR2 is YYREEE (reference sequence). Trimming shortened V by 4 bases and J by 1 base, and 14 bases separated the two germline ends. The CDR3 sequence is 15 residues long. CDR3 region: CASSPVGGGNTEAFF. The CDR3 DNA reads TGTGCCAGCAGCCCCGTCGGGGGAGGGAACACTGAAGCTTTCTTT.

The V and J genes are TRBV29-1 and TRBJ1-1, with 8 bases that match TRBD1. The germline V gene has CDR1 SQVTM and CDR2 ANQGSEA. Trimming removed 6 bases from V and 7 bases from J; junction bases left unmatched: 10. The CDR3 has 13 amino acids. As DNA, the CDR3 is TGCAGCGTGGGAAGAGGGACAGGATATGAAGCTTTCTTT. Amino acid sequence: CSVGRGTGYEAFF.

This chain uses TRBV5-6 with TRBJ1-4; the D gene is possibly TRBD1 (5 bases). Germline V gene data show CDR1 as SGHDT and CDR2 as YYEEEE. The CDR3 length is 14 residues. Deletions cut 3 bases from V and 6 bases from J, with 12 bases between. DNA for the CDR3: TGTGCCAGCAGCTCCTGGGGGGGGTATGAAAAACTGTTTTTT. It codes for CASSSWGGYEKLFF. Full variable domain (rest looked up from reference TRBV5-6 and TRBJ1-4): DAGVTQSPTHLIKTRGQQVTLRCSPKSGHDTVSWYQQALGQGPQFIFQYYEEEERQRGNFPDRFSGHQFPNYSSELNVNALLLGDSALYLCASSSWGGYEKLFFGSGTQLSVL.

As for this clone: Other nucleotide sequences in the sample specify the same CDR3. The chain joins TRBV9 to TRBJ2-3; a weak D match, TRBD2 (5 bases). Trimming removed 0 bases at V and 2 bases at J, with 7 bases between. The CDR3 contains 14 residues. From germline, CDR1 is SGDLS and CDR2 YYNGEE. CDR3 protein: CASSVGLATDTQYF. CDR3 DNA: TGTGCCAGCAGCGTAGGGCTAGCCACAGATACGCAGTATTTT.

The chain employs TRBV19 and TRBJ2-7; possible D gene TRBD2, 5 bases. Trimming took off 4 bases at V and 0 bases at J, with 10 bases between the two ends. CDR3 length: 14 residues. From germline, CDR1 is LNHDA and CDR2 SQIVND (reference sequence). CDR3 protein: CASSTSGNSYEQYF. CDR3 nucleotides: TGTGCCAGTAGTACCTCCGGGAACTCCTACGAGCAGTACTTC.

The chain uses TRBV7-9 and TRBJ2-1, with 9 nucleotides matching TRBD2. The CDR3 runs to 15 residues. V shed 2 bases, J shed 6 bases, and the junction held 5 bases outside the gene matches. Per the germline V gene, CDR1 is SEHNR and CDR2 is FQNEAQ (reference sequence). The CDR3 loop is CASSLFSGGLNEQFF. The DNA of the CDR3 is TGTGCCAGCAGCTTATTTAGCGGGGGACTCAATGAGCAGTTCTTC.

The chain recombines TRBV6-1 with TRBJ2-7; 8 bases are shared with TRBD1. J was trimmed by 4 bases and V by 0 bases; bases with no gene match: 5. This CDR3 comprises 15 residues. Germline CDR1 reads MNHNS; CDR2 reads SASEGT. In DNA form, the CDR3 reads TGTGCCAGCAGTGAAGCGGGGACAGGCCCTTACGAGCAGTACTTC. Its protein product is CASSEAGTGPYEQYF.

This chain uses TRBV13 with TRBJ2-4, with D hard to call. The V end was cut by 0 bases, the J end by 8 bases, with 11 bases between. This CDR3 has 14 residues. From germline, CDR1 is PRHDT and CDR2 FYEKMQ (reference sequence). CDR3 amino acids: CASSLGQADHIQYF. Here the CDR3 DNA reads TGTGCCAGCAGCTTAGGCCAGGCCGACCACATTCAGTACTTC.

The chain employs TRBV7-3 and TRBJ1-1, with D perhaps matching TRBD1 (5 bases). Germline V gene lookup returns CDR1 SGHTA and CDR2 FQGTGA. V lost 0 bases and J 3 bases, leaving 5 bases between the germline ends. The CDR3 spans 13 residues. CDR3 bases: TGTGCCAGCAGCTTAACACAGGACACTGAAGCTTTCTTT. Amino acids: CASSLTQDTEAFF. Supplemented by reference TRBV7-3 and TRBJ1-1, the full variable domain reads GAGVSQTPSNKVTEKGKYVELRCDPISGHTALYWYRQSLGQGPEFLIYFQGTGAADDSGLPNDRFFAVRPEGSVSTLKIQRTERGDSAVYLCASSLTQDTEAFFGQGTRLTVV.

This sequence joins TRBV11-1 and TRBJ2-5, with D possibly TRBD1 on 5 matching bases. From germline, CDR1 is SGHAT and CDR2 FQDESV (reference sequence). V gave up 7 bases and J gave up 5 bases, with 17 bases separating them. CDR3 length: 14 residues. The CDR3 reads CASTRDSLGETQYF. Written as DNA, the CDR3 is TGTGCCAGCACCCGCGACAGCCTAGGGGAGACCCAGTACTTC. Using reference TRBV11-1 and TRBJ2-5 for the parts outside the CDR3, the full variable domain is EAEVAQSPRYKITEKSQAVAFWCDPISGHATLYWYRQILGQGPELLVQFQDESVVDDSQLPKDRFSAERLKGVDSTLKIQPAELGDSAMYLCASTRDSLGETQYFGPGTRLLVL.

This clone was found once. This chain connects TRBV10-3 to TRBJ1-2; D not certain. The CDR3 loop spans 13 amino acids. Germline CDR1 reads ENHRY; CDR2 reads SYGVKD. With 0 bases removed from V and 8 bases from J, the gap between germline ends came to 10 bases. CDR3 DNA: TGTGCCATCAGTGAGTCAGCATGGTCGGGCTACACCTTC. It translates to CAISESAWSGYTF.

V gene TRBV5-1 combines with J gene TRBJ2-1; D is perhaps TRBD2 (6 bases). CDR3 length: 14 residues. From germline, CDR1 is SGHRS and CDR2 YFSETQ. The ends were cut back, 0 bases at V and 2 bases at J, with 6 bases in the middle. CDR3 nucleotide sequence: TGCGCCAGCAGCTTGGGGGGGGCCTACAATGAGCAGTTCTTC. Translated, it gives CASSLGGAYNEQFF.

The chain uses TRBV27 and TRBJ1-1, with D perhaps matching TRBD1 (5 bases). V was clipped by 5 bases and J by 1 base, with 26 bases between them. Germline CDR1 and CDR2: MNHEY and SMNVEV (reference sequence). The length of the CDR3 is 19 residues. The CDR3 nucleotides are TGTGCCAGCAGTCCTCGGAGGGGCTTAACCTTCTACCCGAACACTGAAGCTTTCTTT. This encodes CASSPRRGLTFYPNTEAFF.

The chain carries TRBV2 and TRBJ2-3; 9 nucleotides line up with TRBD2. V lost 7 bases and J lost 2; bases outside the gene matches: 7. The CDR3 runs 15 residues. CDR1 and CDR2 (germline): SNHLY, FYNNEI. The CDR3 reads CASKILAGNTDTQYF. In nucleotides, the CDR3 is TGTGCCAGCAAGATCCTAGCGGGGAACACAGATACGCAGTATTTT.

The rearrangement links TRBV7-3 to TRBJ1-1; 8 bases line up with TRBD1. The CDR3 is 15 residues long. The germline V gene encodes CDR1 SGHTA and CDR2 FQGTGA. The J segment lost 0 bases and the V segment lost 3 bases, leaving 3 bases of the junction unmatched. The CDR3 protein is CASSLNRGMNTEAFF. The CDR3 bases are TGTGCCAGCAGCTTGAACAGGGGGATGAACACTGAAGCTTTCTTT.

The genes are TRBV6-5 and TRBJ1-5; 7 nucleotides align to TRBD1. The CDR3 length is 13 residues. V was pared by 6 bases and J by 4 bases, with 3 bases of the junction left unmatched. Germline V gene lookup returns CDR1 MNHEY and CDR2 SVGAGI. CDR3 coding DNA: TGTGCCAGCAGCGGGACAGTAAATCAGCCCCAGCATTTT. This gives the protein CASSGTVNQPQHF.

The rearrangement links TRBV4-2 to TRBJ2-1, with no clear D. The CDR3 covers 16 residues. Germline V gene data show CDR1 as LGHNA and CDR2 as YNFKEQ. V shed 1 base and J shed 3 bases, with 13 bases lying between them. The CDR3 here is CASSQGNLNFYNEQFF. CDR3 in DNA: TGTGCCAGCAGCCAAGGAAACTTAAATTTCTACAATGAGCAGTTCTTC.

This clone was found once. This sequence joins TRBV19 and TRBJ1-1; 8 bases are shared with TRBD1. Germline assignment: CDR1 LNHDA and CDR2 SQIVND (reference sequence). V lost 7 bases, J lost 0 bases, and 4 bases stayed unmatched. The CDR3 extends over 14 amino acids. CDR3 bases: TGTGCCAGTACACTGGGACAGGTGAACACTGAAGCTTTCTTT. It specifies CASTLGQVNTEAFF. Looking up the rest from reference TRBV19 and TRBJ1-1 gives the full variable domain: DGGITQSPKYLFRKEGQNVTLSCEQNLNHDAMYWYRQDPGQGLRLIYYSQIVNDFQKGDIAEGYSVSREKKESFPLTVTSAQKNPTAFYLCASTLGQVNTEAFFGQGTRLTVV.

The J gene is TRBJ1-2, the V gene TRBV19; perhaps TRBD1 as D (5 bases). The V gene lost 3 bases and the J gene lost 5 bases, with 10 bases spanning the gap. CDR3 size: 13 residues. CDR1 and CDR2 (germline): LNHDA, SQIVND (reference sequence). The CDR3 DNA reads TGTGCCAGTAGTATCGGAACAGGATATGGCTACACCTTC. It translates to CASSIGTGYGYTF.

The gene calls are TRBV4-1 and TRBJ2-7; 13 nucleotides align to TRBD2. CDR3 length: 15 amino acids. Germline V gene data show CDR1 as MGHRA and CDR2 as YSYEKL. Trimming removed 2 bases from V and 4 bases from J; junction bases left unmatched: 2. Here the CDR3 reads CASSQTSGGVYEQYF. The CDR3 DNA reads as TGCGCCAGCAGCCAAACTAGCGGGGGGGTTTACGAGCAGTACTTC.

The rearrangement links TRBV15 to TRBJ1-3; D might be TRBD1 (5 bases). Germline V gene sequence: CDR1 LNHNV, CDR2 YYDKDF (reference sequence). Trimming pared 0 bases from V and 4 bases from J, leaving 7 bases between. This CDR3 is 14 amino acids long. This CDR3 is CATSRDHRGNTIYF. In DNA, the CDR3 is TGTGCCACCAGCAGAGATCACAGGGGAAACACCATATATTTT.

This clone came up a few times. This chain uses TRBV28 with TRBJ1-5; 9 nucleotides agree with TRBD1. Germline assignment: CDR1 MDHEN and CDR2 SYDVKM. This CDR3 contains 17 residues. The junction had 9 bases not matched to a gene; V was cut back by 6 bases and J by 0 bases. In DNA, the CDR3 is TGTGCCAGCAGACGACCGCCGGGACAGGGTAGCAATCAGCCCCAGCATTTT. Translated: CASRRPPGQGSNQPQHF.